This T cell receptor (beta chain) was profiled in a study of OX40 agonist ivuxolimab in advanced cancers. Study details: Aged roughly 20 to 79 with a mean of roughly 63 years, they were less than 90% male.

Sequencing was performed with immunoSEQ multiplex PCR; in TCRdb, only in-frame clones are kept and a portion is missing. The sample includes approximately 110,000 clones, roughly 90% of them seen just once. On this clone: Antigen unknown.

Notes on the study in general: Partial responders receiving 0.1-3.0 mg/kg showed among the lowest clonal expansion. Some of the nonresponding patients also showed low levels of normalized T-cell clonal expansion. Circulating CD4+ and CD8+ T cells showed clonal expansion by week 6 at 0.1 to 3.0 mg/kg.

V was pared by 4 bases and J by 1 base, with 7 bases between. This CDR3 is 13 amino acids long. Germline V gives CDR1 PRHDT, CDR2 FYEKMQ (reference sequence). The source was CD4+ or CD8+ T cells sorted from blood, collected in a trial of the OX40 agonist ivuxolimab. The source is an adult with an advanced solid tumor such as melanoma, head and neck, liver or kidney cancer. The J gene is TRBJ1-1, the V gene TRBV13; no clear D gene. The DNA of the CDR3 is TGTGCCAGCAGCTCCACACCGAACACTGAAGCTTTCTTT. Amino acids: CASSSTPNTEAFF.